Sequencing of this T cell receptor (beta chain) was carried out in a study of memory CD4+ T cells and cytomegalovirus serostatus. Across the study: This sample comes from healthy Belgian adults, 9 CMV seropositive, around 26 seronegative. General study findings and limits: Suggested: most of the CMV-linked TCR signature lies in CD4+ memory cells. CMV serostatus prediction reached median AUC approximately 0.96, or 0.89 with US-trained model.

The CDR3 has 15 amino acids. Germline CDR1 is MNHNS and CDR2 is SASEGT. V gave up 1 base and J gave up 2 bases, with 9 bases separating them. This clone has only a few counts. Its antigen is unidentified. Single viable CD3+CD4+CD8-CD45RO+ cells were sorted as the memory CD4+ T cells. The data were produced by immunoSEQ multiplex PCR, yet TCRdb's version contains in-frame clones alone and is incomplete. The sample shows tens of thousands of clones, roughly 79% of them seen only once. Sequenced: memory CD4+ T cells from blood. This chain links TRBV6-1 with TRBJ1-5; D call uncertain. The sequence derives from an adult in good health and CMV-seronegative. The DNA for the CDR3 is TGTGCCAGCAGTGAAGAAGGGTCGGGCAATCAGCCCCAGCATTTT. It encodes CASSEEGSGNQPQHF.